This TCR beta chain appears in the sequencing data of a study of cytomegalovirus exposure and HLA in healthy donors. Study-wide results and limits: There were under 200 TCR beta chains listed as cytomegalovirus-associated. TRBV6-2, TRBV6-3 and some other V segments were unresolvable in 87-base-pair reads.

Per the germline V gene, CDR1 is SGHVS and CDR2 is FQNEAQ. CDR3 length: 16 residues. V was cut by 8 bases and J by 4 bases, with 23 bases left in between. About this clone itself: No antigen is known for it.

PCR primers comprised 60 Vbeta and 13 Jbeta primers. Some clones are missing from TCRdb's copy, which holds only in-frame ones; the method was immunoSEQ multiplex PCR. This sample carries around 120,000 clones, less than 90% of them seen once, and the ten largest clones take approximately 0.22%. Material: PBMCs. This clonotype originated in a man in his fifties or sixties in good health and CMV-seronegative. The chain uses TRBV7-8 and TRBJ2-5; perhaps TRBD2 as D (5 bases). The chain's CDR3 is CASRSLESGWGETQYF. DNA of the CDR3: TGTGCCAGCCGAAGCTTGGAGTCGGGGTGGGGAGAGACCCAGTACTTC.